This T cell receptor beta chain was sequenced for a study of blood T cell repertoires in COVID-19. Study summary: Sources were T cells, B-cell-depleted T cells, or PBMCs; the material itself was cDNA or gDNA.

Original data processing: Amplification from reference gene primers served as the basis for estimated nucleated cell counts. Sequenced by immunoSEQ multiplex PCR; TCRdb stores in-frame clones only, minus some. V, J and clone size derive from that table, while D and trimming were established from the DNA sequence. The table lists some 80,000 clones, 86% of them singletons. The CDR3 sequence is 19 residues long. The sequencing input was peripheral blood. The source of this sequence is a man aged 50-60 years with active or convalescent COVID-19. The chain links TRBV1 to TRBJ1-3. TRBV1 is shown as a pseudogene. For the CDR3, the DNA is TGCACCAGCAGCCAAGATTCCGGTCCGACAACGAGCGGTGGAAACACCATATATTTT. Its translation: CTSSQDSGPTTSGGNTIYF.